At least ten counts were recorded for the clone carrying this T cell receptor beta chain. This record comes from a study of spatial heterogeneity in lung cancer. About the research overall: Raw-read counts averaged over ten per unique TCR and UMI combination.

The study tagged each TCR cDNA molecule with a unique molecular identifier. TCRdb passed the 5' RACE reads through MiXCR, listing each CDR3 protein once. The profile covers about 39,000 distinct CDR3 sequences, with approximately 3% appearing a single time and roughly 35% taken by the ten largest. The CDR3 is made up of 16 amino acids. Trimming cost V 0 bases and J 0 bases; bases outside gene matches: 1. Germline V gene lookup returns CDR1 SGHRS and CDR2 YFSETQ. The time point denotes: sample taken at primary tumor resection. This clonotype was obtained from a male donor with early-stage non-small cell lung cancer. Sequencing used normal lung tissue next to the tumor, obtained at surgery. The chain uses TRBV5-1 and TRBJ2-5, with 11 bases identical to TRBD2. CDR3 nucleotides: TGCGCCAGCAGCTTGGGACTAGCGGGAAACCAAGAGACCCAGTACTTC. Its protein product is CASSLGLAGNQETQYF.